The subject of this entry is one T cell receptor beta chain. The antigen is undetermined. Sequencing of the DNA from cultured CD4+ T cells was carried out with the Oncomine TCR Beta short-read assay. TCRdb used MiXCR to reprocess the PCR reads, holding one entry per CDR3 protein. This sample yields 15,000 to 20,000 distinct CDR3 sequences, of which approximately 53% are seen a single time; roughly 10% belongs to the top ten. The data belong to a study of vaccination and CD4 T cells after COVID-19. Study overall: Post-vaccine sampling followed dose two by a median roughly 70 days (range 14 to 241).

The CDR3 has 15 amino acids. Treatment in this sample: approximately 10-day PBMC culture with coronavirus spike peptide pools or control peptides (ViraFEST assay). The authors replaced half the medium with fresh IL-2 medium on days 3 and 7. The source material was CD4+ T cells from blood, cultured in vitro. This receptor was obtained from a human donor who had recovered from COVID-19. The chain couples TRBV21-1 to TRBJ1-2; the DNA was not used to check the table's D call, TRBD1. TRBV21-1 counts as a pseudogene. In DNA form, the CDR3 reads TGTGCCAGCAGCAAAGCCCCGACAGAAGACTATGGCTACACCTTC. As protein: CASSKAPTEDYGYTF.